This is a list of T cell receptor beta chains from one sample in a study of cytomegalovirus exposure and HLA in healthy donors. Assay used: immunoSEQ multiplex PCR; TCRdb lists only in-frame clones, some missing. The table shows about 130,000 clones, with more than 75% occurring only once. Sequenced input: PBMCs. These receptor sequences come from a man aged 25-45 years in good health and CMV-seronegative. The CDR3 runs from the conserved cysteine through the conserved F or W. A D gene is named only where the DNA matches it firmly. Clone size appears in some rows only: once, few, many, or a class for an expanded clone.

- | TRBJ1-5 | - | TRBV28 | TGTGCCAGCAGTTTAGGGCAGTCCCCACAGCCCCAGCATTTT | CASSLGQSPQPQHF
- | TRBJ1-5 | - | TRBV29-1 | TGCAGCGTTGCCGGGTTTCGCAATCAGCCCCAGCATTTT | CSVAGFRNQPQHF
- | TRBJ1-6 | - | TRBV4-1 | TGCGCCAGCAGCCCCCGGGTGGGTGGGGGCCCACCCCTCCACTTT | CASSPRVGGGPPLHF
- | TRBJ2-3 | - | TRBV28 | TGTGCCAGCAAGGGAGTGGGCCGGGGGAGTACAGATACGCAGTATTTT | CASKGVGRGSTDTQYF
- | TRBJ2-2 | - | TRBV18 | TGTGCCAGCTCACCCGGACGGGACGGGGAGCTGTTTTTT | CASSPGRDGELFF
- | TRBJ2-3 | - | TRBV7-2 | TGTGCCAGCAGTTCGGCCCGCTGGGAGGATACGCAGTATTTT | CASSSARWEDTQYF
- | TRBJ1-3 | - | TRBV9 | TGTGCCAGCAGCGTAGGGGGGGGCTCTGGAAACACCATATATTTT | CASSVGGGSGNTIYF
TRBD1 | TRBJ2-7 | - | TRBV5-4 | TGTGCCAGCAGCTTCGACAGGGCCGGATCCTACGAGCAGTACTTC | CASSFDRAGSYEQYF
TRBD2 | TRBJ2-3 | - | TRBV19 | TGTGCCAGTACCAGGACTAGCGGGAGTGGCACAGATACGCAGTATTTT | CASTRTSGSGTDTQYF
TRBD2 | TRBJ2-7 | - | TRBV7-9 | TGTGCCAGCAGCTTAGCGCAGGGACTATCCTACGAGCAGTACTTC | CASSLAQGLSYEQYF
- | TRBJ2-7 | - | TRBV9 | TGTGCCAGCAGCCCCCAAGCCTCCCGCTACGAGCAGTACTTC | CASSPQASRYEQYF
- | TRBJ1-3 | - | TRBV28 | TGTGCCAGCAGCAGCGGGACAGGAAACACCATATATTTT | CASSSGTGNTIYF
TRBD1 | TRBJ2-7 | - | TRBV11-2 | TGTGCCAGCAGTTACGTCACAGGGGGCTACGAGCAGTACTTC | CASSYVTGGYEQYF
TRBD2 | TRBJ2-3 | few | TRBV28 | TGTGCCAGCAGTTCTCGACTAGCGAGCACAGATACGCAGTATTTT | CASSSRLASTDTQYF
TRBD1 | TRBJ1-4 | few | TRBV15 | TGTGCCACCAGCAGAGATGAGGGGACAGGTGGTGAAAAACTGTTTTTT | CATSRDEGTGGEKLFF
- | TRBJ1-2 | few | TRBV10-3 | TGTGCCATCAGTGAGTCAGGCAGGGCGAACACCTTC | CAISESGRANTF
TRBD1 | TRBJ2-2 | - | TRBV28 | TGTGCCAGCAGTGACAGGGGTAGGGGGCCCGGGGAGCTGTTTTTT | CASSDRGRGPGELFF
TRBD1 | TRBJ1-2 | - | TRBV18 | TGTGCCAGCTCCGACAGGGGTAACTATGGCTACACCTTC | CASSDRGNYGYTF
- | TRBJ2-4 | - | TRBV7-9 | TGTTCCAGCGGTACGGTTTCAGCCAAAAACATTCAGTACTTC | CSSGTVSAKNIQYF
- | TRBJ2-3 | - | TRBV12-5 | TGTGCTAGTGGTTTGGGAGGGACAACCAGCACAGATACGCAGTATTTT | CASGLGGTTSTDTQYF
- | TRBJ2-3 | - | TRBV5-1 | TGCGCCAGCAGCTTGGCCGGGAGCACAGATACGCAGTATTTT | CASSLAGSTDTQYF
- | TRBJ1-1 | few | TRBV6-5 | TGTGCCAGCAGTCGCCCTTTGACAGGGAACACTGAAGCTTTCTTT | CASSRPLTGNTEAFF
- | TRBJ2-7 | once | TRBV9 | TGTGCCAGCAGCTTAACCGTCCGGGGGTACTCCTACGAGCAGTACTTC | CASSLTVRGYSYEQYF
- | TRBJ2-7 | - | TRBV18 | TGTGCCAGCTCACCGTCTCCCGGGAGAACGATCTACGAGCAGTACTTC | CASSPSPGRTIYEQYF
- | TRBJ2-7 | once | TRBV4-2 | TGTGCCAGCAGCCAGGGCGACAACTCCTACGAGCAGTACTTC | CASSQGDNSYEQYF
TRBD2 | TRBJ2-3 | - | TRBV7-2 | TGTGCCAGCAGCCTTAGACTAGCGGGAGGCCCTGATACGCAGTATTTT | CASSLRLAGGPDTQYF
- | TRBJ2-1 | once | TRBV7-9 | TGTGCCAGCAGCTTAGCGAGGTGGTCCTACAATGAGCAGTTCTTC | CASSLARWSYNEQFF
- | TRBJ1-1 | - | TRBV18 | TGTGCCAGCTCACCCTATCAGGAGAACACTGAAGCTTTCTTT | CASSPYQENTEAFF
- | TRBJ1-1 | - | TRBV28 | TGTGCCAGCAGGAGGGGGGGCTCTAACACTGAAGCTTTCTTT | CASRRGGSNTEAFF
- | TRBJ2-3 | - | TRBV6-6 | TGTGCCAGCAAAACCAGGGCAAGGGCGGCAGATACGCAGTATTTT | CASKTRARAADTQYF
- | TRBJ1-2 | many | TRBV6-5 | TGTGCCAGCAGACTCGACAGGAACTATGGCTACACCTTC | CASRLDRNYGYTF
TRBD2 | TRBJ2-5 | - | TRBV6-1 | TGTGCCAGCAGTGGCGCGGGAGAAGAGACCCAGTACTTC | CASSGAGEETQYF
TRBD1 | TRBJ2-3 | - | TRBV27 | TGTGCCAGCACCGGTACAGGGGCGGCAGATACGCAGTATTTT | CASTGTGAADTQYF
- | TRBJ1-2 | - | TRBV6-1 | TGTGCCAGCAGCACAGGGATCCTTATCCCTTATGGCTACACCTTC | CASSTGILIPYGYTF
- | TRBJ1-1 | - | TRBV30 | TGTGCCTGGAGTCGGGGGGACACTGAAGCTTTCTTT | CAWSRGDTEAFF
TRBD1 | TRBJ2-1 | - | TRBV19 | TGTGCCAGTAGTCCTACGGGACAGGGGTCTGGCGATGAGCAGTTCTTC | CASSPTGQGSGDEQFF
- | TRBJ2-2 | few | TRBV28 | TGTGCCAGCAACCCCGCGAATGCGAACACCGGGGAGCTGTTTTTT | CASNPANANTGELFF
- | TRBJ1-1 | - | TRBV7-6 | TGTGCCAGCAGCTTTACAGGGAAGACTGAAGCTTTCTTT | CASSFTGKTEAFF
- | TRBJ2-5 | - | TRBV25-1 | TGTGCCAGCAGTCCTAGGGAGACCCAGTACTTC | CASSPRETQYF
TRBD2 | TRBJ2-1 | - | TRBV5-6 | TGTGCCAGCAGCTCCGGACTAGCGGGAGTAAGGAGCTCCTACAATGAGCAGTTCTTC | CASSSGLAGVRSSYNEQFF
- | TRBJ1-2 | - | TRBV7-2 | TGTGCCAGCAGCTTAGGCGGGCACTGGGGCTACACCTTC | CASSLGGHWGYTF
- | TRBJ2-3 | - | TRBV28 | TGTGCCAGCAGTTTCTCGGGCACAGATACGCAGTATTTT | CASSFSGTDTQYF
TRBD2 | TRBJ2-1 | - | TRBV4-2 | TGTGCCAGCAGCCAAGGGACTAGCGGGATCAATGAGCAGTTCTTC | CASSQGTSGINEQFF
- | TRBJ1-1 | - | TRBV15 | TGTGCCACCAGTATAAGAGCGGGGGCGACTGAAGCTTTCTTT | CATSIRAGATEAFF
- | TRBJ2-1 | - | TRBV21-1 | TGTGCCAGCAGCAAAGATCGGCGGGACCGCTCCTACAATGAGCAGTTCTTC | CASSKDRRDRSYNEQFF
TRBD1 | TRBJ1-3 | - | TRBV29-1 | TGCAGCGTCGAACAGGGGTTCAGAAACACCATATATTTT | CSVEQGFRNTIYF
TRBD1 | TRBJ1-4 | - | TRBV28 | TGTGCCAGCAGTCCCCCGGGGACAGCCCCCAAGTTGTTTTTT | CASSPPGTAPKLFF
- | TRBJ2-7 | - | TRBV9 | TGTGCCAGCAGCGTAGGGTTCAGTCGCTTCGAGCAGTACTTC | CASSVGFSRFEQYF
- | TRBJ1-2 | - | TRBV19 | TGTGCCAGTAGTATAGCCGGGACAACCTATGGCTACACCTTC | CASSIAGTTYGYTF
TRBD1 | TRBJ2-7 | - | TRBV4-1 | TGCGCCAGCAGCCGGAACAGGGGATCGTATTACGAGCAGTACTTC | CASSRNRGSYYEQYF
- | TRBJ2-1 | - | TRBV7-9 | TGTGCCAGCAGCTCTCTCTCCCGCCTACACAATGAGCAGTTCTTC | CASSSLSRLHNEQFF
TRBD2 | TRBJ2-1 | once | TRBV5-1 | TGCGCCAGCAGTCTACCTAGCGGGGGGACCTCCTACAATGAGCAGTTCTTC | CASSLPSGGTSYNEQFF